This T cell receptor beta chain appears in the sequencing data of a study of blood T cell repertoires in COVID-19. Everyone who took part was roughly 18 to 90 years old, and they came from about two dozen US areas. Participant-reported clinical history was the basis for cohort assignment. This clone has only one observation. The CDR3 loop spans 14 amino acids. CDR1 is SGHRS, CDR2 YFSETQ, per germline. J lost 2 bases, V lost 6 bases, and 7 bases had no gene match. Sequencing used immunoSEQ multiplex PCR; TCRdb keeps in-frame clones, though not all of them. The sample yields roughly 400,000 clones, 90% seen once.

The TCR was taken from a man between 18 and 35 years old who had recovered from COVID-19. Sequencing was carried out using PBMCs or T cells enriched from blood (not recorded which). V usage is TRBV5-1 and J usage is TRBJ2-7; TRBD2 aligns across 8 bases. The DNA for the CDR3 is TGCGCCAGCAACCTGATAGCGGGAACCTACGAGCAGTACTTC. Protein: CASNLIAGTYEQYF.